The 22 T cell receptor beta chains listed next were all sequenced from one sample in a study of shared clonotypes between healthy human individuals. Sequencing was performed with immunoSEQ multiplex PCR; in TCRdb, only in-frame clones are kept and a portion is missing. The sample lists about 1.5 million clones; approximately 96% were seen once. Material: naive CD4+ T cells sorted from blood. Indicated subset: CD45RA+ positively selected. These receptors all stem from a man under 40 in good health.

This chain joins TRBV27 and TRBJ2-2; 8 nucleotides line up with TRBD1. Germline CDR1 is MNHEY and CDR2 is SMNVEV (reference sequence). The trim removed 3 bases at V and 2 bases at J, leaving 8 bases unmatched. This CDR3 is built from 17 residues. The CDR3 DNA sequence: TGTGCCAGCAGTTTCCTAGACAGGGGAAGTAACACCGGGGAGCTGTTTTTT. Translated: CASSFLDRGSNTGELFF.

This clone was counted a few times. The V and J genes are TRBV4-1 and TRBJ2-7; 7 bases line up with TRBD1. J lost 9 bases, V lost 1 base, and 12 bases had no gene match. Germline CDR1 is MGHRA and CDR2 is YSYEKL. The CDR3 is 15 amino acids. For the CDR3, the DNA is TGCGCCAGCAGCCAAGTAAGGGAGACAGGGAACGGGCAGTACTTC. Protein product: CASSQVRETGNGQYF.

V usage is TRBV5-1 and J usage is TRBJ2-4, with D tentatively TRBD1 or TRBD2 (5 bases each). The CDR3 covers 13 residues. CDR1 is SGHRS and CDR2 is YFSETQ in the germline V gene. V was cut by 6 bases and J by 3 bases, with 10 bases left in between. The CDR3 bases are TGCGCCAGCAAAGGGACGCGCAAAAACATTCAGTACTTC. Its translation: CASKGTRKNIQYF.

This chain links TRBV25-1 with TRBJ2-1, with 9 bases aligning to TRBD2. V shed 2 bases and J 6 bases; nucleotides not matched to a gene: 11. CDR1 and CDR2 from the germline V gene are MGHDK and SYGVNS. The CDR3 loop spans 17 amino acids. CDR3 residues: CASSERAAGGPRNEQFF. The CDR3 DNA reads TGTGCCAGCAGTGAAAGGGCGGCGGGAGGGCCTCGCAATGAGCAGTTCTTC.

This chain links TRBV10-3 with TRBJ2-3; the D gene is possibly TRBD2 (5 bases). Germline-derived CDR1 and CDR2 are ENHRY and SYGVKD. The CDR3 loop spans 15 amino acids. V lost 0 bases and J lost 2, with 9 bases in between. CDR3 loop: CAISESAGITDTQYF. In DNA, the CDR3 is TGTGCCATCAGTGAGTCTGCGGGCATCACAGATACGCAGTATTTT.

This clone was picked up a small number of times. The chain is built from TRBV20-1 and TRBJ1-1; no definite D call. V gave up 3 bases and J gave up 1 base, with 3 bases separating them. Germline CDR1 and CDR2: DFQATT and SNEGSKA (reference sequence). The CDR3 sequence is 11 residues long. CDR3 sequence (DNA): TGCAGTGCTAGTTGGAACACTGAAGCTTTCTTT. The encoded protein is CSASWNTEAFF.

CDR3 region: CASSPTTPTGFDPGNTIYF. For the CDR3, the DNA is TGTGCCAGCTCACCAACCACGCCTACAGGGTTTGACCCTGGAAACACCATATATTTT. This chain links TRBV18 with TRBJ1-3; possible D gene TRBD1, 6 bases. The V gene's germline CDR1 is KGHSH and CDR2 LQKENI. The ends were cut back, 2 bases at V and 2 bases at J, with 22 bases in the middle. This CDR3 is built from 19 residues.

Notes on this clone: Other DNA variants within this sample encode the same CDR3. The chain joins TRBV30 to TRBJ2-7, with unresolved D. The germline CDR1 and CDR2 sequences are GTSNPN and SVGIG (reference sequence). The CDR3 runs to 13 residues. Trimming removed 0 bases from V and 3 bases from J, with 9 bases in between. The CDR3 DNA sequence: TGTGCCTGGAGTGTTAGGCGCGACTACGAGCAGTACTTC. This codes for CAWSVRRDYEQYF.

The chain recombines TRBV29-1 with TRBJ1-1, with 9 bases that match TRBD1. V shed 7 bases and J 7 bases; nucleotides not matched to a gene: 7. CDR3 size: 12 residues. Germline loops: CDR1 SQVTM, CDR2 ANQGSEA. The CDR3: CSDTGTGFEAFF. DNA for the CDR3: TGCAGCGATACCGGGACAGGGTTTGAAGCTTTCTTT.

As concerns this clone: At the DNA level, this CDR3 is encoded by other sequences in the same sample as well. The chain links TRBV7-2 to TRBJ2-5; no clear D gene. This CDR3 spans 13 amino acids. With 1 base removed from V and 1 base from J, the gap between germline ends came to 4 bases. Germline assignment: CDR1 SGHTA and CDR2 FQGNSA. CDR3 sequence (DNA): TGTGCCAGCAGCTTAGTGCCCCAAGAGACCCAGTACTTC. This translates into CASSLVPQETQYF.

The chain uses TRBV28 and TRBJ2-7; D is unresolved. V was pared by 5 bases and J by 0 bases, with 11 bases between. Germline V gives CDR1 MDHEN, CDR2 SYDVKM. The CDR3 spans 14 residues. In DNA, the CDR3 is TGTGCCAGCAGTCTACCCCATAGCTCCTACGAGCAGTACTTC. Residues: CASSLPHSSYEQYF.

A note on this clone: Other DNA sequences in the same sample also yield this CDR3. This chain links TRBV11-2 with TRBJ1-5; D is ambiguous. Germline CDR1 and CDR2: SGHAT and FQNNGV. The CDR3 extends over 15 amino acids. Between the trimmed V and J ends, which lost 0 bases and 2 bases, there was a span of 8 bases. The CDR3 spells CASSLDLGGNQPQHF. The CDR3 coding sequence is TGTGCCAGCAGCTTAGATCTGGGAGGCAATCAGCCCCAGCATTTT.

V usage is TRBV20-1 and J usage is TRBJ2-5; perhaps TRBD2 as D (6 bases). Germline assignment: CDR1 DFQATT and CDR2 SNEGSKA (reference sequence). Between the trimmed V and J ends, which lost 6 bases and 5 bases, there was a span of 10 bases. This CDR3 is 11 amino acids long. CDR3 in amino acids: CSAWGRETQYF. The CDR3 bases are TGCAGTGCGTGGGGGAGGGAGACCCAGTACTTC.

The rearrangement uses TRBV5-1 and TRBJ2-3; a possible D gene is TRBD2 (6 bases). The germline V and J ends were trimmed by 4 bases and 4 bases, with 13 bases remaining between them. Germline V gives CDR1 SGHRS, CDR2 YFSETQ. This CDR3 spans 14 amino acids. Written as DNA, the CDR3 is TGCGCCAGCAGCCAAGGGACTGCTGCAGATACGCAGTATTTT. As protein: CASSQGTAADTQYF.

V is TRBV15 and J is TRBJ2-1; D gene ambiguous. The V and J ends lost 7 bases and 8 bases respectively, with 21 bases between them. The CDR3 runs to 15 residues. Per the germline V gene, CDR1 is LNHNV and CDR2 is YYDKDF (reference sequence). The CDR3 DNA sequence: TGTGCCACCAAGAGCGTCTACTACGGTTCCGATGAGCAGTTCTTC. Its protein product is CATKSVYYGSDEQFF.

J is TRBJ1-2 and V is TRBV12-5; possibly TRBD1 for D (6 bases). V was cut by 0 bases and J by 5 bases, with 13 bases left in between. The CDR3 runs to 15 residues. Germline V CDR1 and CDR2: LGHNT, FRNRAP. CDR3 sequence (DNA): TGTGCTAGTGGTTTGGTAGAAGGGGGGAAGTATGGCTACACCTTC. It codes for CASGLVEGGKYGYTF.

This chain uses TRBV27 with TRBJ2-3, with a possible D match to TRBD1 (6 bases). The V and J ends lost 7 bases and 4 bases respectively, with 12 bases between them. This CDR3 comprises 13 residues. From germline, CDR1 is MNHEY and CDR2 SMNVEV (reference sequence). DNA of the CDR3: TGTGCCAGCACCCAACAGGGTTCAGATACGCAGTATTTT. It codes for CASTQQGSDTQYF.

J is TRBJ2-2 and V is TRBV5-8, with 10 nucleotides matching TRBD2. The germline CDR1 and CDR2 sequences are SGHTS and YDEGEE. Losses at the gene ends were 8 bases for V and 2 bases for J; bases not matched to a gene: 9. The CDR3 contains 16 residues. In DNA form, the CDR3 reads TGTGCCAGTCGCTTAGCGGGAGGTCTAAACACCGGGGAGCTGTTTTTT. Its protein is CASRLAGGLNTGELFF.

This CDR3 is CASRGTSGSIQYF. The CDR3 coding sequence is TGTGCCAGTAGGGGGACTAGCGGATCAATTCAGTACTTC. The V gene is TRBV19, the J gene TRBJ2-4, with 11 bases matching TRBD2. In germline, CDR1 is LNHDA, CDR2 SQIVND (reference sequence). The junction had 5 bases not matched to a gene; V was cut back by 6 bases and J by 10 bases. This CDR3 has 13 amino acids.

This rearrangement joins TRBV29-1 to TRBJ2-7; D may match TRBD1 or TRBD2 (5 bases each). The CDR3 length is 15 residues. V was trimmed by 7 bases and J by 6 bases, leaving 25 bases between them. In germline, CDR1 is SQVTM, CDR2 ANQGSEA. The CDR3: CSAITGTSAGGEQYF. The DNA of the CDR3 is TGCAGCGCAATCACCGGGACGTCGGCCGGTGGCGAGCAGTACTTC.

Only one count was recorded for this clone. The chain joins TRBV6-5 to TRBJ2-7; 8 positions match TRBD1. This CDR3 spans 15 amino acids. CDR1 is MNHEY, CDR2 SVGAGI, per germline. The V segment lost 1 base and the J segment 7 bases; nucleotides outside the gene matches: 9. In DNA, the CDR3 is TGTGCCAGCAGTTACTTCCCCGGGACAGGAAATGAGCAGTACTTC. Translating gives CASSYFPGTGNEQYF.

The chain links TRBV18 to TRBJ2-3; 9 bases are shared with TRBD1. V was clipped by 0 bases and J by 6 bases; unmatched bases: 13. The CDR3 spans 18 residues. Germline-derived CDR1 and CDR2 are KGHSH and LQKENI. The CDR3 coding sequence is TGTGCCAGCTCACCACCGGACCCTTACACAGGGGGCAAGGATACGCAGTATTTT. Translation: CASSPPDPYTGGKDTQYF.